This TCR beta chain emerged from a study of blood T cell repertoires in COVID-19. At the level of the study: From the United States, Italy and Spain came samples of acute and convalescent COVID-19. The cDNA or gDNA used as material had been derived from T cells, B-cell-depleted T cells, or PBMCs.

Data came from immunoSEQ multiplex PCR; TCRdb stores just in-frame clones and leaves some out. This table has approximately 380,000 clones, about 85% appearing once. Germline values: CDR1 SGHDT, CDR2 YYEEEE. V was pared by 6 bases and J by 2 bases, with 15 bases between. This CDR3 comprises 16 residues. The origin of this receptor is a woman aged 18-30 years with acute or convalescent COVID-19. The J gene is TRBJ1-6, the V gene TRBV5-6; D might be TRBD1 (6 bases). Input material: peripheral blood. The CDR3 region is CASISTGGPYNSPLHF. The CDR3 nucleotides are TGTGCCAGCATTTCCACCGGGGGGCCCTATAATTCACCCCTCCACTTT.